The subject of this entry is one T cell receptor (beta chain). V lost 6 bases to trimming and J lost 7 bases, with 22 bases between them. Germline V gene lookup returns CDR1 SNHLY and CDR2 FYNNEI. CDR3 length: 15 amino acids. This entry belongs to a study of blood T cell repertoires in COVID-19. Turning to the study itself: Samples of COVID-19 (acute and convalescent) were obtained from the United States, Italy and Spain. Sample material is recorded as cDNA or gDNA derived from T cells, B-cell-depleted T cells, or PBMCs.

The authors' processing: How many nucleated cells were present was estimated from reference gene primer amplification. Generated by immunoSEQ multiplex PCR, the TCRdb table keeps only in-frame clones and is missing some. The D gene and trimming were derived from the DNA, and the V and J assignments and clone size from that table. The sample holds hundreds of thousands of clones, around 87% seen once. The source of this sequence is a woman between 40 and 50 years old who had recovered from COVID-19. The gene calls are TRBV2 and TRBJ2-7; the D gene is possibly TRBD1 (5 bases). Sequenced input: peripheral blood. CDR3 sequence reads: CASRDDRQYNGEQYF. The CDR3 DNA reads TGTGCCAGCAGGGACGATCGACAGTACAACGGGGAGCAGTACTTC. Filled out from reference TRBV2 and TRBJ2-7, the complete variable domain reads EPEVTQTPSHQVTQMGQEVILRCVPISNHLYFYWYRQILGQKVEFLVSFYNNEISEKSEIFDDQFSVERPDGSNFTLKIRSTKLEDSAMYFCASRDDRQYNGEQYFGPGTRLTVT.